The T cell receptor beta chain under discussion was sequenced for a study of sequential checkpoint blockade in melanoma. Turning to the study itself: Maintenance nivolumab came after either treatment sequence. About two dozen patients had tumor biopsies before treatment and at week 13.

Method: immunoSEQ multiplex PCR; TCRdb's copy keeps in-frame clones and lacks some. The sample has 13,000 or so clones; 25% to 30% are singletons. The table lists this clone with a few counts. V lost 4 bases and J lost 6; bases outside the gene matches: 7. CDR3 length equals 15 residues. The germline V gene has CDR1 MGHRA and CDR2 YSYEKL. Described treatment: randomized to nivolumab then ipilimumab (arm A) or the reverse (arm B). The chain couples TRBV4-1 to TRBJ1-5; TRBD1 matches at 9 bases. The TCR sequence derives from a human donor with melanoma. Sequencing used tumor tissue (inferred from file names), obtained from a patient given nivolumab and ipilimumab in sequence. In nucleotides, the CDR3 is TGCGCCAGCAGCCCGAAACAGGGGGCTGGTCAGCCCCAGCATTTT. Encoded protein: CASSPKQGAGQPQHF.